One sample yielded the 31 T cell receptor beta chains listed below, sequenced in a study of T-cell reconstitution after alpha-beta-depleted transplantation in children. During its preparation, the TCRbeta library received unique molecular identifiers. TCRdb re-analysed the PCR reads in MiXCR, keeping a single row per CDR3 protein. The table has about half a million distinct CDR3 sequences, about 12% seen once. The source material was PBMCs from the stem cell graft donor, sampled from the stem cell graft. The receptors were gathered from a human donor who donated a stem cell graft to a child with combined immunodeficiency.

This clonotype has more than one count but fewer than ten. J is TRBJ1-6 and V is TRBV6-5; no clear D gene. V was clipped by 6 bases and J by 4 bases, with 10 bases between them. Per the germline V gene, CDR1 is MNHEY and CDR2 is SVGAGI. The CDR3 is 14 amino acids. CDR3 amino acids: CASSPGLYNSPLHF. The CDR3 DNA sequence: TGTGCCAGCAGCCCAGGCCTGTATAATTCACCCCTCCACTTT.

This clonotype was observed a few times. The chain links TRBV7-2 to TRBJ2-5; tentative D call: TRBD2 (6 bases). V gave up 2 bases and J gave up 5 bases, with 18 bases separating them. The CDR3 sequence is 16 residues long. In germline, CDR1 is SGHTA, CDR2 FQGNSA. The CDR3 is CASSLRGSGGLETQYF. The CDR3 nucleotides read TGTGCCAGCAGCTTAAGGGGTAGCGGTGGTTTGGAGACCCAGTACTTC.

The sample holds one count of this clonotype. The V gene is TRBV2, the J gene TRBJ2-7; D remains unclear. Trimming shortened V by 6 bases and J by 6 bases, and 9 bases separated the two germline ends. The CDR3 covers 11 residues. CDR1 is SNHLY and CDR2 is FYNNEI in the germline V gene. The CDR3 bases are TGTGCCAGCAGAAAAGTAGGCGAGCAGTACTTC. Its protein is CASRKVGEQYF.

Many counts were recorded for this clonotype. This rearrangement joins TRBV28 to TRBJ2-7, with D unclear. The V end lost 11 bases, the J end lost 7 bases, and 21 bases lay between the germline ends. Germline V gives CDR1 MDHEN, CDR2 SYDVKM. This CDR3 is built from 13 residues. CDR3 sequence (DNA): TGTGCCTCCGCACTGGACGGCGTATTTGAGCAGTACTTC. It encodes CASALDGVFEQYF.

The V gene is TRBV5-1, the J gene TRBJ2-7, with D unclear. CDR1 is SGHRS, CDR2 YFSETQ, per germline. The V gene lost 2 bases and the J gene lost 4 bases, with 7 bases spanning the gap. The CDR3 runs 12 residues. In nucleotides, the CDR3 is TGCGCCAGCAGCTTTAATCAGTACGAGCAGTACTTC. The encoded protein is CASSFNQYEQYF.

This chain connects TRBV28 to TRBJ2-6; tentatively, D is TRBD1 (5 bases). Germline V gives CDR1 MDHEN, CDR2 SYDVKM. CDR3 size: 15 residues. Between the trimmed V and J ends, which lost 1 base and 6 bases, there was a span of 10 bases. CDR3 amino acids: CASSLSQGPANVLTF. The CDR3 DNA is TGTGCCAGCAGTTTATCCCAGGGTCCGGCCAACGTCCTGACTTTC. Together with reference TRBV28 and TRBJ2-6, the CDR3 gives the full variable domain: DVKVTQSSRYLVKRTGEKVFLECVQDMDHENMFWYRQDPGLGLRLIYFSYDVKMKEKGDIPEGYSVSREKKERFSLILESASTNQTSMYLCASSLSQGPANVLTFGAGSRLTVL.

This rearrangement joins TRBV20-1 to TRBJ2-1, with 8 bases that match TRBD1. The germline CDR1 and CDR2 sequences are DFQATT and SNEGSKA (reference sequence). Trimming took 6 bases from V and 5 from J; bases not matched to a gene: 9. The CDR3 contains 14 residues. This CDR3 is CSAPRTGWHNEQFF. The DNA of the CDR3 is TGCAGTGCGCCCCGGACAGGGTGGCACAATGAGCAGTTCTTC.

The gene calls are TRBV5-1 and TRBJ2-1; 8 bases are a match to TRBD1. The CDR3 is 16 amino acids. Germline values: CDR1 SGHRS, CDR2 YFSETQ. With 0 bases clipped from V and 8 bases from J, the junction kept 10 bases outside the gene matches. The CDR3 DNA reads as TGCGCCAGCAGCTTGGAGGGCAGGGGGCTTATCGATGAGCAGTTCTTC. Its translation is CASSLEGRGLIDEQFF.

The V and J genes are TRBV5-4 and TRBJ2-2; 11 nucleotides line up with TRBD2. Germline-derived CDR1 and CDR2 are SGHNT and YYREEE (reference sequence). Trimming cost V 0 bases and J 3 bases; bases outside gene matches: 4. This CDR3 comprises 17 residues. CDR3 residues: CASSLGLAGKYTGELFF. The CDR3, as DNA: TGTGCCAGCAGCTTGGGACTAGCGGGGAAATACACCGGGGAGCTGTTTTTT.

V gene TRBV6-2 or TRBV6-3 combines with J gene TRBJ2-2; 11 bases line up with TRBD2. V lost 5 bases to trimming and J lost 0 bases; unmatched junction nucleotides: 5. This CDR3 comprises 17 residues. The germline CDR1 and CDR2 sequences are MNHEY and SVGEGT. The DNA for the CDR3 is TGTGCCAGCAGTACCGGGACTAGCGGATCGAACACCGGGGAGCTGTTTTTT. This translates into CASSTGTSGSNTGELFF.

This clonotype was seen a handful of times. The chain recombines TRBV20-1 with TRBJ2-7; no firm D call. This CDR3 has 12 residues. Per germline, CDR1 DFQATT and CDR2 SNEGSKA (reference sequence). The V and J ends lost 3 bases and 0 bases respectively, with 6 bases between them. In DNA, the CDR3 is TGCAGTGCTAGGCACAGCTCCTACGAGCAGTACTTC. This codes for CSARHSSYEQYF.

CDR3 region: CASSQSGPPGELFF. The CDR3 DNA reads as TGTGCCAGCAGCCAGTCGGGCCCCCCCGGGGAGCTGTTTTTT. V and J are TRBV7-9 and TRBJ2-2; D remains ambiguous. CDR3 length equals 14 residues. V was trimmed by 5 bases and J by 6 bases, leaving 13 bases between them. Germline CDR1 is SEHNR and CDR2 is FQNEAQ (reference sequence).

This clonotype has at least ten counts. The chain links TRBV15 to TRBJ2-1, with 9 bases matching TRBD1. The CDR3 totals 13 residues. Trimming at V came to 6 bases and at J to 9 bases, leaving 6 bases not matched to a gene. The germline CDR1 and CDR2 sequences are LNHNV and YYDKDF (reference sequence). CDR3 in DNA: TGTGCCACCAGTCAAACAGGGGGCGTTGAGCAGTTCTTC. It encodes CATSQTGGVEQFF.

This clonotype was picked up a small number of times. The gene calls are TRBV4-3 and TRBJ2-2; 14 bases fit TRBD2. V lost 4 bases, J lost 6 bases, and 7 bases stayed unmatched. CDR3 length: 17 residues. CDR1 is LGHNA and CDR2 is YSLEER in the germline V gene. CDR3 DNA sequence: TGCGCCAGCAGCCCTTCGACTAGCGGGGGGGCGGCCGGGGAGCTGTTTTTT. Protein sequence: CASSPSTSGGAAGELFF.

There are a few counts of this clonotype. V gene TRBV9 combines with J gene TRBJ1-2; D gene uncertain. V was cut by 4 bases and J by 0 bases, with 16 bases left in between. Looked up from germline, CDR1 is SGDLS and CDR2 is YYNGEE. The CDR3 runs to 16 residues. CDR3 in DNA: TGTGCCAGCAGCCCCGGCGGGATCCCAACTAACTATGGCTACACCTTC. Its translation: CASSPGGIPTNYGYTF.

The V call is TRBV30, the J call TRBJ2-7; 7 bases fit TRBD2. The CDR3 is made up of 14 amino acids. V gave up 1 base and J gave up 4 bases; unmatched junction bases: 7. Germline V lookup: CDR1 GTSNPN, CDR2 SVGIG (reference sequence). CDR3 sequence reads: CAWSGGSPPYEQYF. In DNA form, the CDR3 reads TGTGCCTGGAGTGGCGGGAGCCCTCCTTACGAGCAGTACTTC.

Written as DNA, the CDR3 is TGCGCCAGCAGCCAAAGAGGGATGGAGCTAGCGGGGGGGTTTGTCACAGATACGCAGTATTTT. Translation: CASSQRGMELAGGFVTDTQYF. The V call is TRBV4-1, the J call TRBJ2-3, with 12 bases fitting TRBD2. CDR1 is MGHRA and CDR2 is YSYEKL in the germline V gene. Trimming took 2 bases from V and 2 from J; bases not matched to a gene: 17. CDR3 length equals 21 residues.

In this sample, this clonotype turned up many times. The chain uses TRBV27 and TRBJ2-7; D remains ambiguous. This CDR3 comprises 14 residues. The germline V gene encodes CDR1 MNHEY and CDR2 SMNVEV (reference sequence). V lost 5 bases, J lost 2 bases, and 13 bases lay in between. The CDR3 loop reads CASSPLNKPYEQYF. CDR3 coding DNA: TGTGCCAGCAGTCCGCTGAATAAACCCTACGAGCAGTACTTC.

This clonotype was picked up many times. CDR3 bases: TGCAGTGCTCCCAATCTGAGGGAGGGGGTTGAGACCCAGTACTTC. It specifies CSAPNLREGVETQYF. The rearrangement links TRBV20-1 to TRBJ2-5, with D possibly TRBD2 on 7 matching bases. Trimming cost V 5 bases and J 5 bases, with 21 bases left between them. Germline CDR1 DFQATT, CDR2 SNEGSKA (reference sequence). This CDR3 has 15 residues.

This chain's CDR3 is CASSPRGTGGLANTGELFF. CDR3 nucleotides: TGCGCCAGCAGCCCGAGAGGGACAGGGGGCCTCGCGAACACCGGGGAGCTGTTTTTT. The genes are TRBV4-3 and TRBJ2-2; TRBD1 matches 12 bases. The trim removed 4 bases at V and 0 bases at J, leaving 9 bases unmatched. The length of the CDR3 is 19 residues. Per germline, CDR1 LGHNA and CDR2 YSLEER.

The rearrangement joins TRBV12-3 or TRBV12-4 to TRBJ2-5, with a possible D match to TRBD2 (6 bases). Trimming cost V 5 bases and J 6 bases, with 19 bases left between them. This CDR3 spans 15 amino acids. CDR3 sequence: CASSARDSLVQTQYF. The CDR3 region has the DNA TGTGCCAGCAGTGCCCGGGACTCTCTGGTACAGACCCAGTACTTC.

This clonotype was found a few times. The chain carries TRBV12-3 or TRBV12-4 and TRBJ2-3, with TRBD2 matching over 8 bases. This CDR3 spans 18 amino acids. V shed 7 bases, J shed 2 bases, and the junction held 17 bases outside the gene matches. Here the CDR3 DNA reads TGTGCCAGCACGCTCCAATCCATAGCGGGGATCTACACAGATACGCAGTATTTT. This sequence encodes CASTLQSIAGIYTDTQYF.

The chain recombines TRBV7-2 with TRBJ2-3; 10 bases fit TRBD2. Germline-derived CDR1 and CDR2 are SGHTA and FQGNSA. Trimming took 1 base from V and 4 from J; bases not matched to a gene: 14. CDR3 length: 19 residues. CDR3 region: CASSLVPPNFSGRSDTQYF. The CDR3 nucleotides are TGTGCCAGCAGCTTAGTGCCCCCGAACTTTAGCGGGAGGTCAGATACGCAGTATTTT.

The chain is built from TRBV6-2 or TRBV6-3 and TRBJ2-5, with D maybe TRBD2 (6 bases). CDR3 length: 16 amino acids. The germline gives CDR1 MNHEY, CDR2 SVGEGT. V was trimmed by 4 bases and J by 0 bases, leaving 15 bases between them. The CDR3 DNA follows: TGTGCCAGCAGTTCCCCCCGGGGGACCTACCAAGAGACCCAGTACTTC. Protein product: CASSSPRGTYQETQYF.

This clonotype has only a few counts. The chain couples TRBV4-3 to TRBJ2-5; D may be TRBD1 or TRBD2 (6 bases each). Trimming shortened V by 2 bases and J by 5 bases, and 18 bases separated the two germline ends. The germline gives CDR1 LGHNA, CDR2 YSLEER. CDR3 size: 16 residues. DNA of the CDR3: TGCGCCAGCAGCCAAACGGCAAGGGTAGGGGGGGAGACCCAGTACTTC. This encodes CASSQTARVGGETQYF.

The gene calls are TRBV12-3 or TRBV12-4 and TRBJ1-3; tentatively, D is TRBD1 (6 bases). The CDR3 sequence is 14 residues long. Between the trimmed V and J ends, which lost 6 bases and 1 base, there was a span of 10 bases. In nucleotides, the CDR3 is TGTGCCAGCAGACTACAGGGTTCTGGAAACACCATATATTTT. Protein product: CASRLQGSGNTIYF.

The table lists this clonotype with many counts. The rearrangement links TRBV27 to TRBJ2-2; 8 nucleotides match TRBD2. V gave up 5 bases and J gave up 2 bases; unmatched junction bases: 7. CDR1 is MNHEY, CDR2 SMNVEV, per germline (reference sequence). This CDR3 has 16 amino acids. CDR3 sequence (DNA): TGTGCCAGCAGTGTCCACAGCGGGGGTAACACCGGGGAGCTGTTTTTT. This gives the protein CASSVHSGGNTGELFF.

This clonotype appeared a few times. The J gene is TRBJ1-6, the V gene TRBV12-3 or TRBV12-4, with D perhaps matching TRBD1 (5 bases). There are 13 residues in the CDR3. V was pared by 2 bases and J by 7 bases, with 6 bases between. This CDR3 is CASSLKGNSPLHF. CDR3 bases: TGTGCCAGCAGTTTAAAGGGGAATTCACCCCTCCACTTT.

The genes are TRBV2 and TRBJ2-7, with TRBD1 as a possible D gene (5 bases). This CDR3 has 12 residues. Germline-derived CDR1 and CDR2 are SNHLY and FYNNEI. With 9 bases removed from V and 2 bases from J, the gap between germline ends came to 11 bases. The CDR3 DNA sequence: TGTGCCAGTACTGACAGTACCTACGAGCAGTACTTC. The encoded protein is CASTDSTYEQYF.

This clonotype has at least ten counts. The chain combines TRBV6-5 with TRBJ2-1, with 7 nucleotides matching TRBD1. This CDR3 comprises 14 residues. Looked up from germline, CDR1 is MNHEY and CDR2 is SVGAGI. Germline trimming cut 2 bases from V and 7 bases from J; bases unmatched to any gene: 5. DNA for the CDR3: TGTGCCAGCAGTTACCGAACCAGGGGGAATGAGCAGTTCTTC. As protein: CASSYRTRGNEQFF.

This clonotype has a handful of counts. V gene TRBV30 combines with J gene TRBJ2-3; 8 bases align to TRBD2. CDR1 is GTSNPN and CDR2 is SVGIG in the germline V gene (reference sequence). Losses at the gene ends were 0 bases for V and 4 bases for J; bases not matched to a gene: 6. There are 15 residues in the CDR3. CDR3 region: CAWSVRGRIADTQYF. CDR3 sequence (DNA): TGTGCCTGGAGTGTACGCGGGAGGATCGCAGATACGCAGTATTTT.